The TCR beta chain under discussion was sequenced for a study of memory CD4+ T cells and cytomegalovirus serostatus. Turning to the study itself: Healthy Belgian adult donors included several CMV-positive and 24 CMV-negative people.

Source study methods: After removing out-of-frame reads, 2 million to 2.5 million distinct TCRbeta sequences remained. Generated by immunoSEQ multiplex PCR, the TCRdb table keeps only in-frame clones and is missing some. V and J calls and clone size are given by that table; D and trimming were obtained from the DNA. The repertoire consists of about 52,000 clones, with over 60% occurring once and the leading ten covering around 1.3%. CDR3 length equals 13 residues. V was cut by 8 bases and J by 7 bases, with 17 bases left in between. Germline assignment: CDR1 MNHNY and CDR2 SVGAGI (reference sequence). Single viable CD3+CD4+CD8-CD45RO+ cells were sorted as the memory CD4+ T cells.

The TCR comes from an adult in good health and CMV-seropositive. Source material: memory CD4+ T cells from blood. This rearrangement joins TRBV6-6 to TRBJ2-5; possibly TRBD2 for D (6 bases). CDR3 DNA sequence: TGTGCCAGCGCCGGGACTCCGGAGAGGACCCAGTACTTC. Amino acid sequence: CASAGTPERTQYF.